This paragraph covers one TCR beta chain sequence. What it binds is unknown. This record belongs to a study of T cell responses to AZD1222 COVID-19 vaccine. Overall study findings and caveats: Repertoire collection took place solely once the T cell response had peaked.

Second-dose intervals near 4 or 12 weeks were combined. Germline CDR1 reads SGHAT; CDR2 reads FQNNGV. V gave up 1 base and J gave up 3 bases, with 7 bases separating them. The CDR3 length is 14 residues. This table comes from immunoSEQ multiplex PCR, and its TCRdb copy is limited to in-frame clones, with some not included. The repertoire holds 150,000 to 200,000 clones, roughly 94% seen once, with 1% to 1.5% in the top ten. The input for sequencing was peripheral blood, taken 28 days after the second AZD1222 dose. The sequence came from an adult who received the AZD1222 COVID-19 vaccine. The chain has TRBV11-2 and TRBJ2-1, with unresolved D. This chain's CDR3 is CASSLGVGYNEQFF. In DNA, the CDR3 is TGTGCCAGCAGCTTAGGTGTCGGCTACAATGAGCAGTTCTTC.